Below, 28 T cell receptor beta chains from the same sample are listed, as sequenced in a study of blood T cell repertoires in COVID-19. Profiling relied on immunoSEQ multiplex PCR, and the TCRdb table lists in-frame clones only, not all of them. The sample contains about 220,000 clones, 80% of which appear only once. Sequencing was performed on peripheral blood. The receptors come from a human donor in a cohort sampled during active COVID-19.

The V and J genes are TRBV4-1 and TRBJ1-5; D ambiguous. CDR3 length: 14 residues. Germline V lookup: CDR1 MGHRA, CDR2 YSYEKL. The V and J ends lost 3 bases and 4 bases respectively, with 10 bases between them. In DNA form, the CDR3 reads TGCGCCAGCAGCCAGGACCCGGGAAATCAGCCCCAGCATTTT. Its protein product is CASSQDPGNQPQHF.

This chain links TRBV19 with TRBJ2-7; 7 bases fit TRBD1. V gave up 5 bases and J gave up 4 bases; unmatched junction bases: 11. The germline CDR1 and CDR2 sequences are LNHDA and SQIVND (reference sequence). The CDR3 consists of 15 residues. The CDR3, as DNA: TGTGCCAGTAGTGGGGGACAGAAGATGGGGTACGAGCAGTACTTC. This translates into CASSGGQKMGYEQYF.

This clone was found a few times. The J gene is TRBJ1-5, the V gene TRBV28, with D tentatively TRBD1 (6 bases). Trimming cost V 7 bases and J 6 bases, with 19 bases left between them. The CDR3 length is 15 residues. CDR1 is MDHEN, CDR2 SYDVKM, per germline. Here the CDR3 reads CASNPFRGASQPQHF. The CDR3 DNA is TGTGCCAGCAACCCTTTCCGGGGGGCAAGTCAGCCCCAGCATTTT.

This chain's CDR3 is CASSLGLAVNEQFF. CDR3 coding DNA: TGTGCCAGCAGCTTAGGCCTAGCGGTCAATGAGCAGTTCTTC. The chain employs TRBV5-4 and TRBJ2-1; 7 bases map to TRBD2. The junction had 5 bases not matched to a gene; V was cut back by 2 bases and J by 6 bases. CDR3 length: 14 amino acids. Germline CDR1 reads SGHNT; CDR2 reads YYREEE (reference sequence).

This chain joins TRBV6-5 and TRBJ1-5, with 9 bases that match TRBD1. Trimming at V came to 5 bases and at J to 1 base, leaving 3 bases not matched to a gene. The germline gives CDR1 MNHEY, CDR2 SVGAGI. The CDR3 consists of 15 residues. CDR3 in amino acids: CASSRGQGSNQPQHF. Here the CDR3 DNA reads TGTGCCAGCAGTCGAGGACAGGGGAGCAATCAGCCCCAGCATTTT.

The chain combines TRBV14 with TRBJ1-1, with 8 bases matching TRBD1. From germline, CDR1 is SGHDN and CDR2 FVKESK. This CDR3 spans 14 amino acids. The J segment lost 5 bases and the V segment lost 3 bases, leaving 5 bases of the junction unmatched. CDR3 loop: CASSHLGTGTEAFF. The CDR3 DNA is TGTGCCAGCAGCCACCTCGGGACAGGAACTGAAGCTTTCTTT.

The table lists this clone with a few counts. J is TRBJ1-1 and V is TRBV2; the D gene is possibly TRBD1 (5 bases). The CDR3 sequence is 12 residues long. CDR1 and CDR2 from the germline V gene are SNHLY and FYNNEI. Trimming pared 4 bases from V and 4 bases from J, leaving 7 bases between. CDR3 residues: CASSAQGTEAFF. For the CDR3, the DNA is TGTGCCAGCAGTGCGCAGGGCACTGAAGCTTTCTTT.

The J gene is TRBJ1-4, the V gene TRBV18; D unresolved. CDR1 is KGHSH and CDR2 is LQKENI in the germline V gene. V shed 5 bases and J shed 4 bases, with 14 bases lying between them. The CDR3 runs 15 residues. The CDR3 loop reads CASSEIGRGNEKLFF. The CDR3 coding sequence is TGTGCCAGCTCAGAGATAGGTCGCGGTAATGAAAAACTGTTTTTT.

V and J are TRBV5-1 and TRBJ2-4; D gene unclear. Trimming pared 4 bases from V and 0 bases from J, leaving 8 bases between. The CDR3 covers 14 residues. The germline V gene encodes CDR1 SGHRS and CDR2 YFSETQ. Written as DNA, the CDR3 is TGCGCCAGCAGCCTAGAGATAGCCAAAAACATTCAGTACTTC. This codes for CASSLEIAKNIQYF.

The sample holds one count of this clone. The V call is TRBV6-5, the J call TRBJ2-2; D is perhaps TRBD2 (6 bases). Germline assignment: CDR1 MNHEY and CDR2 SVGAGI. CDR3 length: 15 amino acids. With 9 bases removed from V and 2 bases from J, the gap between germline ends came to 16 bases. CDR3 amino acids: CASAPPGVNTGELFF. CDR3 DNA: TGTGCCAGTGCCCCCCCGGGGGTTAACACCGGGGAGCTGTTTTTT.

This chain uses TRBV25-1 with TRBJ1-1; D unresolved. The CDR3 loop spans 14 amino acids. V was shortened by 3 bases and J by 0 bases, with 8 bases between the two germline ends. Germline lookup yields CDR1 MGHDK and CDR2 SYGVNS. Here the CDR3 DNA reads TGTGCCAGCAGTGACCGCGGGGTGAACACTGAAGCTTTCTTT. It translates to CASSDRGVNTEAFF.

The chain carries TRBV7-6 and TRBJ1-5; 7 bases align to TRBD1. After removal of 1 base from V and 2 bases from J, the junction contained 5 bases not matched to a gene. In germline, CDR1 is SGHVS, CDR2 FNYEAQ. This CDR3 comprises 16 residues. The CDR3 sequence is CASSLGGRGGNQPQHF. The DNA for the CDR3 is TGTGCCAGCAGCTTAGGGGGCAGGGGGGGCAATCAGCCCCAGCATTTT.

This clone was found once. The chain joins TRBV4-1 to TRBJ2-1; D is perhaps TRBD2 (6 bases). The CDR3 extends over 17 amino acids. Between the trimmed V and J ends, which lost 1 base and 2 bases, there was a span of 15 bases. CDR1 is MGHRA and CDR2 is YSYEKL in the germline V gene. The CDR3: CASSQAARELTYNEQFF. CDR3 sequence (DNA): TGCGCCAGCAGCCAAGCAGCCCGGGAGTTAACCTACAATGAGCAGTTCTTC.

The chain joins TRBV28 to TRBJ2-2; 7 nucleotides agree with TRBD2. The CDR3 totals 15 residues. The V and J ends lost 2 bases and 4 bases, in that order; junction bases with no gene match: 4. Looked up from germline, CDR1 is MDHEN and CDR2 is SYDVKM. CDR3 loop: CASSLGLGVTGELFF. CDR3 nucleotides: TGTGCCAGCAGTTTAGGACTAGGGGTCACCGGGGAGCTGTTTTTT. Complete variable domain (other parts from reference TRBV28 and TRBJ2-2): DVKVTQSSRYLVKRTGEKVFLECVQDMDHENMFWYRQDPGLGLRLIYFSYDVKMKEKGDIPEGYSVSREKKERFSLILESASTNQTSMYLCASSLGLGVTGELFFGEGSRLTVL.

The chain carries TRBV10-2 and TRBJ2-5, with 8 bases lining up with TRBD1. The CDR3 is 15 residues long. Per germline, CDR1 WSHSY and CDR2 SAAADI. J gave up 5 bases and V 0 bases, and 5 bases lay outside the gene matches. CDR3 sequence: CASSESVSGGETQYF. CDR3 coding DNA: TGCGCCAGCAGTGAGTCGGTATCAGGGGGCGAGACCCAGTACTTC.

This clone was detected once. The rearrangement uses TRBV9 and TRBJ2-7; 9 bases align to TRBD2. Germline trimming cut 0 bases from V and 4 bases from J; bases unmatched to any gene: 5. The CDR3 totals 15 residues. Germline CDR1 and CDR2: SGDLS and YYNGEE. The CDR3: CASSVGASGTYEQYF. Written as DNA, the CDR3 is TGTGCCAGCAGCGTAGGGGCTAGCGGGACTTACGAGCAGTACTTC.

This clone came up once. This chain joins TRBV4-2 and TRBJ2-7, with a tentative D call TRBD2 (5 bases). The ends were cut back, 1 base at V and 2 bases at J, with 9 bases in the middle. Germline CDR1 is LGHNA and CDR2 is YNFKEQ. The CDR3 extends over 14 amino acids. Here the CDR3 DNA reads TGTGCCAGCAGCCAAGGGAGCGGAACCTACGAGCAGTACTTC. Protein: CASSQGSGTYEQYF.

Here the CDR3 DNA reads TGTGCCAGCAGCCCCGCCCGGGTGCATAATGAAAAACTGTTTTTT. It encodes CASSPARVHNEKLFF. The chain joins TRBV7-9 to TRBJ1-4, with D unclear. Germline lookup yields CDR1 SEHNR and CDR2 FQNEAQ (reference sequence). V was trimmed by 5 bases and J by 4 bases, leaving 14 bases between them. This CDR3 contains 15 residues.

The chain is built from TRBV4-1 and TRBJ1-3; 9 nucleotides align to TRBD1. Germline V gene sequence: CDR1 MGHRA, CDR2 YSYEKL. CDR3 length equals 15 residues. V shed 1 base and J 4 bases; nucleotides not matched to a gene: 2. CDR3 in DNA: TGCGCCAGCAGCCAAGGGACAGGGGTAGGAAACACCATATATTTT. It encodes CASSQGTGVGNTIYF.

The chain combines TRBV28 with TRBJ1-5; D ambiguous. This CDR3 region has 12 residues. V lost 8 bases to trimming and J lost 1 base, with 6 bases between them. Germline values: CDR1 MDHEN, CDR2 SYDVKM. CDR3 region: CASETSNQPQHF. The CDR3 coding sequence is TGTGCCAGCGAGACAAGCAATCAGCCCCAGCATTTT.

V is TRBV6-2 or TRBV6-3 and J is TRBJ2-5, with a tentative D call TRBD2 (5 bases). In germline, CDR1 is MNHEY, CDR2 SVGEGT. There are 15 residues in the CDR3. Trimming left V 0 bases short and J 0 bases short, with 8 bases between. This chain's CDR3 is CASSYSSRDQETQYF. The DNA of the CDR3 is TGTGCCAGCAGTTACTCATCGCGGGACCAAGAGACCCAGTACTTC.

This chain joins TRBV4-1 and TRBJ2-1; tentative D call: TRBD1 (5 bases). This CDR3 comprises 15 residues. V was shortened by 4 bases and J by 1 base, with 11 bases between the two germline ends. Germline V lookup: CDR1 MGHRA, CDR2 YSYEKL. The CDR3 DNA sequence: TGCGCCAGCAGCCCCCAGGACACTTCCTACAATGAGCAGTTCTTC. This translates into CASSPQDTSYNEQFF.

CDR3 in DNA: TGTGCCAGCAGCACTAGCGGGGGGGGCCGCTCCCAGTACTTC. It codes for CASSTSGGGRSQYF. The chain combines TRBV2 with TRBJ2-5, with TRBD2 matching over 13 bases. The germline V gene has CDR1 SNHLY and CDR2 FYNNEI. The V gene end was trimmed by 6 bases and the J gene end by 9 bases; junction bases not matched to a gene: 7. The CDR3 extends over 14 amino acids.

The rearrangement links TRBV19 to TRBJ2-1; TRBD1 agrees at 8 bases. The germline CDR1 and CDR2 sequences are LNHDA and SQIVND (reference sequence). The CDR3 contains 14 residues. The V and J ends lost 5 bases and 6 bases, in that order; junction bases with no gene match: 6. The CDR3 sequence: CASSSATGANEQFF. The CDR3 DNA follows: TGTGCCAGTAGTTCAGCGACAGGGGCCAATGAGCAGTTCTTC.

The CDR3 region has the DNA TGTGCCAGCAGCTTGGCGGGAAACACTGAAGCTTTCTTT. This gives the protein CASSLAGNTEAFF. The genes are TRBV11-1 and TRBJ1-1; D is unresolved. The CDR3 sequence is 13 residues long. Germline CDR1 is SGHAT and CDR2 is FQDESV (reference sequence). V was trimmed by 3 bases and J by 2 bases, leaving 7 bases between them.

This chain links TRBV5-1 with TRBJ1-4, with TRBD1 identical over 7 bases. The CDR3 extends over 15 amino acids. V was pared by 1 base and J by 8 bases, with 8 bases of the junction left unmatched. CDR1 is SGHRS and CDR2 is YFSETQ in the germline V gene. The CDR3 DNA reads as TGCGCCAGCAGCTTGCGGGCCGGGACAGTCGAAAAACTGTTTTTT. This gives the protein CASSLRAGTVEKLFF.

The V call is TRBV28, the J call TRBJ1-4, with D unclear. CDR3 size: 15 residues. The V end lost 5 bases, the J end lost 0 bases, and 10 bases lay between the germline ends. CDR1 is MDHEN and CDR2 is SYDVKM in the germline V gene. CDR3 amino acids: CASSSQVATNEKLFF. The CDR3 DNA is TGTGCCAGCAGTAGTCAGGTTGCAACTAATGAAAAACTGTTTTTT.

This clone was observed a single time. The rearrangement links TRBV25-1 to TRBJ1-6; 8 bases match TRBD1. This CDR3 has 14 residues. The germline V gene has CDR1 MGHDK and CDR2 SYGVNS. J was trimmed by 7 bases and V by 6 bases; bases with no gene match: 5. CDR3 DNA sequence: TGTGCCAGCAGCCGGGACAGGAAGAATTCACCCCTCCACTTT. It specifies CASSRDRKNSPLHF.